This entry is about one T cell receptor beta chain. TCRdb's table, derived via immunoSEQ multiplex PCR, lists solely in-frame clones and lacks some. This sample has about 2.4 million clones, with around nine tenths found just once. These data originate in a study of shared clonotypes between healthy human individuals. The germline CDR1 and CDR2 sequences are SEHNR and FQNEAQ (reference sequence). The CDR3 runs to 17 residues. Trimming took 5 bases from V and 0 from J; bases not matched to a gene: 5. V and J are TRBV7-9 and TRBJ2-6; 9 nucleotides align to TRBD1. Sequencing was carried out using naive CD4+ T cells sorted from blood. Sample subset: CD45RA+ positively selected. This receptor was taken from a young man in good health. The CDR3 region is CASSAGQGTSGANVLTF. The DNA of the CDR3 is TGTGCCAGCAGCGCGGGACAGGGAACCTCTGGGGCCAACGTCCTGACTTTC.